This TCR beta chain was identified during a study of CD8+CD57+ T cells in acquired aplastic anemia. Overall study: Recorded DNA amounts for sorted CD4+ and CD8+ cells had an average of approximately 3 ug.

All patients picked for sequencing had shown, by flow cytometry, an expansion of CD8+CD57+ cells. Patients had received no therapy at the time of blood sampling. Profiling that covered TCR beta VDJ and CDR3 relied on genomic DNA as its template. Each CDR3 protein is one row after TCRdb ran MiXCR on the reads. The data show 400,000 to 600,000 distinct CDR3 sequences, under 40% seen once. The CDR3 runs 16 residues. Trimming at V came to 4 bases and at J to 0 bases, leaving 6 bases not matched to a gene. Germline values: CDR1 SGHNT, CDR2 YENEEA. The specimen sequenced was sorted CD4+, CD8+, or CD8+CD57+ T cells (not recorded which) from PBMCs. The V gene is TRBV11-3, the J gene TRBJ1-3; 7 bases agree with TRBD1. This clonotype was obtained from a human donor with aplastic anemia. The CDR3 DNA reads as TGTGCCAGCAGCTCCGGACAGGCGAGCTCTGGAAACACCATATATTTT. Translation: CASSSGQASSGNTIYF.